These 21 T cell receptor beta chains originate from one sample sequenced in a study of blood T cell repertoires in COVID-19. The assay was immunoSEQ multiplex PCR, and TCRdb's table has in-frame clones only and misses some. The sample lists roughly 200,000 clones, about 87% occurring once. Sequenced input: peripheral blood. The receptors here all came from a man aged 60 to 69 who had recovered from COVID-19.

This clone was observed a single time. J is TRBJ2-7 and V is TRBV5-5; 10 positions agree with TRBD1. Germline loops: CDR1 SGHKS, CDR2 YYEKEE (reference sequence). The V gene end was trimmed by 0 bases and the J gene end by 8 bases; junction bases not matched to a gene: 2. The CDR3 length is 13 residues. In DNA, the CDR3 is TGTGCCAGCAGCTTGGCGGGACAGGGGCAGCAGTACTTC. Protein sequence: CASSLAGQGQQYF.

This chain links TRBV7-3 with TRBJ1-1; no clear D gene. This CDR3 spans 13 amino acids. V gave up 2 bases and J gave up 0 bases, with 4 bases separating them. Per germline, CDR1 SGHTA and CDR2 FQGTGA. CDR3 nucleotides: TGTGCCAGCAGCTTATCAGTGAACACTGAAGCTTTCTTT. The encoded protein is CASSLSVNTEAFF. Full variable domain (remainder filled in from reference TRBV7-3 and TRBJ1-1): GAGVSQTPSNKVTEKGKYVELRCDPISGHTALYWYRQSLGQGPEFLIYFQGTGAADDSGLPNDRFFAVRPEGSVSTLKIQRTERGDSAVYLCASSLSVNTEAFFGQGTRLTVV.

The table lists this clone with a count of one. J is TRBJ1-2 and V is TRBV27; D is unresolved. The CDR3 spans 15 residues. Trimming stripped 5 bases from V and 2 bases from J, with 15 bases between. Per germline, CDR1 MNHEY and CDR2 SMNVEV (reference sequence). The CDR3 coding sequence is TGTGCCAGCAGTCCCGCGGCTGCTTCAAACTATGGCTACACCTTC. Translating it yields CASSPAAASNYGYTF.

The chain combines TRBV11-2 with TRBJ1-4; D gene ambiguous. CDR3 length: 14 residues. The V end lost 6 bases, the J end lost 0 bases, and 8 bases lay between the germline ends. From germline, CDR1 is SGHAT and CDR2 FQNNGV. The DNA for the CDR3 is TGTGCCAGCAGTTACAGAGCAACTAATGAAAAACTGTTTTTT. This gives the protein CASSYRATNEKLFF.

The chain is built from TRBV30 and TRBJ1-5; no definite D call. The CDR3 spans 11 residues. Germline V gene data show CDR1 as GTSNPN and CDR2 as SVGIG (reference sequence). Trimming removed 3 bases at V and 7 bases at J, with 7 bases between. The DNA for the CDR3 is TGTGCCTGGAGCCGAAGCCAGCCCCAGCATTTT. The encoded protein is CAWSRSQPQHF.

DNA for the CDR3: TGTGCCAGTTTACTAGCGGGGAGACCCTACAATGAGCAGTTCTTC. It specifies CASLLAGRPYNEQFF. The V gene is TRBV6-5, the J gene TRBJ2-1; 10 positions agree with TRBD2. V dropped 9 bases and J dropped 2; count of bases not matched to a gene: 7. The CDR3 runs 15 residues. Per the germline V gene, CDR1 is MNHEY and CDR2 is SVGAGI.

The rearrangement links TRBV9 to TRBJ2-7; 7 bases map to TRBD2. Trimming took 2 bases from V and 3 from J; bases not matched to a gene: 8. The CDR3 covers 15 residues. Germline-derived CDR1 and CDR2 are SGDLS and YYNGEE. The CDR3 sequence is CASSVEGGLNYEQYF. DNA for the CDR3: TGTGCCAGCAGCGTCGAGGGAGGGCTGAACTACGAGCAGTACTTC.

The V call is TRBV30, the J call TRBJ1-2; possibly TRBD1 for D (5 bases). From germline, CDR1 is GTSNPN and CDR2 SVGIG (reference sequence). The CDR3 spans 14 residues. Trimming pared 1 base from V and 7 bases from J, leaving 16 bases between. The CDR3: CAWSGVLQGAGYTF. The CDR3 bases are TGTGCCTGGAGTGGGGTATTGCAGGGCGCTGGCTACACCTTC.

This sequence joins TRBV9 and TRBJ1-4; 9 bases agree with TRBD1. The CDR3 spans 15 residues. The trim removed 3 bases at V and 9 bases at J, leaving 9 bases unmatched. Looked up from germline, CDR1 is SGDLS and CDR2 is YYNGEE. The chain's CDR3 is CASSGLGTGLQKLFF. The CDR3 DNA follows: TGTGCCAGCAGCGGACTCGGGACAGGGTTGCAAAAACTGTTTTTT.

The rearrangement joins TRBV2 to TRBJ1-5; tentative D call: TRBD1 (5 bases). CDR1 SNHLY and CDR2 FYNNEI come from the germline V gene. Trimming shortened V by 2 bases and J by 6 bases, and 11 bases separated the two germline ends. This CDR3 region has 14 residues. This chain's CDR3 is CASSETGRAQPQHF. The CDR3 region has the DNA TGTGCCAGCAGTGAAACAGGCAGGGCTCAGCCCCAGCATTTT. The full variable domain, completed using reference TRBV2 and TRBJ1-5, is EPEVTQTPSHQVTQMGQEVILRCVPISNHLYFYWYRQILGQKVEFLVSFYNNEISEKSEIFDDQFSVERPDGSNFTLKIRSTKLEDSAMYFCASSETGRAQPQHFGDGTRLSIL.

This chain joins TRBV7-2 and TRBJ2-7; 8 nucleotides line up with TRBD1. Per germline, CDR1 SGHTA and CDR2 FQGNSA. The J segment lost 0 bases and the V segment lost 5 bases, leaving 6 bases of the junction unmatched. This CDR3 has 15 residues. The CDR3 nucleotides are TGTGCCAGCAGCCTTACAGGGGGGATCTCCTACGAGCAGTACTTC. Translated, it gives CASSLTGGISYEQYF. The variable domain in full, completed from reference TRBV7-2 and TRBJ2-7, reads GAGVSQSPSNKVTEKGKDVELRCDPISGHTALYWYRQSLGQGLEFLIYFQGNSAPDKSGLPSDRFSAERTGGSVSTLTIQRTQQEDSAVYLCASSLTGGISYEQYFGPGTRLTVT.

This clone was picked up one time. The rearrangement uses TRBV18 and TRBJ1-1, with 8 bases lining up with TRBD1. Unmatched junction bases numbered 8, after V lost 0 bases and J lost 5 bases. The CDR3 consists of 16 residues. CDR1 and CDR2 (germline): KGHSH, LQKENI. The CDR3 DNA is TGTGCCAGCTCACCACCATCCCAGGGGGCACGGACTGAAGCTTTCTTT. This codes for CASSPPSQGARTEAFF.

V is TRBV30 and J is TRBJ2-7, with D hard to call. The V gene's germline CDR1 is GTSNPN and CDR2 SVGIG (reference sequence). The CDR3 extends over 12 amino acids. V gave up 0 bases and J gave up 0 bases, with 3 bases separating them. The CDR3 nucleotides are TGTGCCTGGAGTGTACTCTCCTACGAGCAGTACTTC. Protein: CAWSVLSYEQYF.

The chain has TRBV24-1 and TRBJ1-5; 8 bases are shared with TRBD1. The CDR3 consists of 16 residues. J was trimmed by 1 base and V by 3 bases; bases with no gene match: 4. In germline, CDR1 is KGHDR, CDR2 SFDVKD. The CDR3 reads CATSDARQGSNQPQHF. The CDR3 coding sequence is TGTGCCACCAGTGATGCCCGACAGGGGAGCAATCAGCCCCAGCATTTT.

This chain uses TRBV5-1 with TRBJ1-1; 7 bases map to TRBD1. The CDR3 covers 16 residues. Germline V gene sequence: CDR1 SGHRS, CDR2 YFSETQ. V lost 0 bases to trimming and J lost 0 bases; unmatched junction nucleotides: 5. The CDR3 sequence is CASSLGNQGVNTEAFF. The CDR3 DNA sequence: TGCGCCAGCAGCTTGGGGAATCAGGGGGTGAACACTGAAGCTTTCTTT.

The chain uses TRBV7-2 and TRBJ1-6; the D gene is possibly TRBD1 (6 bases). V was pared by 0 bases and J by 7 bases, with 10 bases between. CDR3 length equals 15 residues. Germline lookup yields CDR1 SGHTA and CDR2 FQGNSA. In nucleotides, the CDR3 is TGTGCCAGCAGCTTAGCAGGACAGAGGAATTCACCCCTCCACTTT. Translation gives CASSLAGQRNSPLHF.

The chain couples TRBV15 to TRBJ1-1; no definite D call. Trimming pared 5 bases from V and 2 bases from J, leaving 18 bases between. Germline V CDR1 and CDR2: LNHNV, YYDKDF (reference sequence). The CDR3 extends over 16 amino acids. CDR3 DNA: TGTGCCACCAGCCCCCCTCTGCAGGCGAGTAACACTGAAGCTTTCTTT. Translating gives CATSPPLQASNTEAFF.

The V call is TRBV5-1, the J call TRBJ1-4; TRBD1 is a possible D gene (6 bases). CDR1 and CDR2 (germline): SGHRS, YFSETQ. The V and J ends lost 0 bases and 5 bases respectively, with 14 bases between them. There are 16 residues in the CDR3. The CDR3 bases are TGCGCCAGCAGCTTGGGGTCATGGGACAAAAATGAAAAACTGTTTTTT. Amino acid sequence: CASSLGSWDKNEKLFF.

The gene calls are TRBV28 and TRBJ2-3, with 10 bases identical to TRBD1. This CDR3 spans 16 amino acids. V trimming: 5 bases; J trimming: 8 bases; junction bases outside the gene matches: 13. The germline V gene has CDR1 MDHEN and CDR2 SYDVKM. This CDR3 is CASSAGTGAPAGTQYF. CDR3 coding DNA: TGTGCCAGCAGTGCCGGGACAGGGGCCCCTGCGGGTACGCAGTATTTT.

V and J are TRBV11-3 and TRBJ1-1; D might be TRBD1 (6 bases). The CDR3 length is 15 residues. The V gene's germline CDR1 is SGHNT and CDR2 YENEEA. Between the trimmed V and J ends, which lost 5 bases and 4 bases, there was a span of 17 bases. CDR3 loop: CASSPSGGQSTEAFF. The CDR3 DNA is TGTGCCAGCAGCCCAAGCGGGGGCCAGAGCACTGAAGCTTTCTTT.

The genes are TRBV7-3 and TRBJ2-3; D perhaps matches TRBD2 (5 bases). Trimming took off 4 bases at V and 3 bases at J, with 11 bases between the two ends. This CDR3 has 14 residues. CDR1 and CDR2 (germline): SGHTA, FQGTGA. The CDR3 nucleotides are TGTGCCAGCAGCTCCGGACTCAGTACAGATACGCAGTATTTT. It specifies CASSSGLSTDTQYF.